This T cell receptor (beta chain) originates from a study of blood T cell repertoires in COVID-19. Study in general: Nucleic acid was either cDNA or gDNA, and it came from T cells, B-cell-depleted T cells, or PBMCs.

The CDR3 loop spans 15 amino acids. Germline V gene data show CDR1 as LNHDA and CDR2 as SQIVND (reference sequence). Unmatched junction bases numbered 2, after V lost 2 bases and J lost 3 bases. Original data processing: Amplification of reference gene primers provided the estimated nucleated cell counts. Profiled with immunoSEQ multiplex PCR; TCRdb holds only in-frame clones, not every one. That table furnishes V, J and clone size, whereas the DNA furnished D and trimming. The sample lists approximately 140,000 clones, approximately 86% occurring once. The clonotype originates from a man between 70 and 80 years old with acute or convalescent COVID-19. The chain has TRBV19 and TRBJ2-1, with 9 bases fitting TRBD1. The sample was peripheral blood. Here the CDR3 reads CASSIPGQGYNEQFF. CDR3 DNA sequence: TGTGCCAGTAGTATACCGGGACAGGGCTACAATGAGCAGTTCTTC. Supplemented by reference TRBV19 and TRBJ2-1, the full variable domain reads DGGITQSPKYLFRKEGQNVTLSCEQNLNHDAMYWYRQDPGQGLRLIYYSQIVNDFQKGDIAEGYSVSREKKESFPLTVTSAQKNPTAFYLCASSIPGQGYNEQFFGPGTRLTVL.